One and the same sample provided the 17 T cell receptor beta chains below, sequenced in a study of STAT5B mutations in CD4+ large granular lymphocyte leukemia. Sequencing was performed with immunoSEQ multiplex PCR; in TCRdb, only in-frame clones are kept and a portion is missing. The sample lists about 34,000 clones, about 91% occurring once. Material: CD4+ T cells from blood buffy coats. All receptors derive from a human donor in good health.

The CDR3 spells CASGGYNSPLHF. The CDR3 DNA follows: TGTGCCAGCGGCGGATATAATTCACCCCTCCACTTT. The chain couples TRBV11-3 to TRBJ1-6; no clear D. Per the germline V gene, CDR1 is SGHNT and CDR2 is YENEEA. The CDR3 extends over 12 amino acids. With 8 bases removed from V and 4 bases from J, the gap between germline ends came to 6 bases.

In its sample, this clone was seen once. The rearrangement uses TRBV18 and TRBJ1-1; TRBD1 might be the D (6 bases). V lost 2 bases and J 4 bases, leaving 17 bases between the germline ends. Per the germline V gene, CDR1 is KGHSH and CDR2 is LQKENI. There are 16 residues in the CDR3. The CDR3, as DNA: TGTGCCAGCTCACCATTGACCAGGGGCCTGAGCACTGAAGCTTTCTTT. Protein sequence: CASSPLTRGLSTEAFF.

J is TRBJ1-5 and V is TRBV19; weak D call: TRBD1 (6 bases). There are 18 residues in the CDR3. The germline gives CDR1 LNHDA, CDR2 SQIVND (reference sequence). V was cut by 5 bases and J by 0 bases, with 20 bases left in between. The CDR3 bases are TGTGCCAGTAGTCCCCTCGGGTTGGGGGCTAATAGCAATCAGCCCCAGCATTTT. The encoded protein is CASSPLGLGANSNQPQHF. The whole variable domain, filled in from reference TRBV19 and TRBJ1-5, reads DGGITQSPKYLFRKEGQNVTLSCEQNLNHDAMYWYRQDPGQGLRLIYYSQIVNDFQKGDIAEGYSVSREKKESFPLTVTSAQKNPTAFYLCASSPLGLGANSNQPQHFGDGTRLSIL.

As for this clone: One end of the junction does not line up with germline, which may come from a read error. For the CDR3, the DNA is TGTGCCAGCAGCTCCCGGGGGCAGGGTCAGGCCCAGCATTTT. Translating gives CASSSRGQGQAQHF. The V call is TRBV7-9, the J call TRBJ1-5, with D possibly being TRBD1 (6 bases). This CDR3 contains 14 residues. The germline V gene has CDR1 SEHNR and CDR2 FQNEAQ (reference sequence).

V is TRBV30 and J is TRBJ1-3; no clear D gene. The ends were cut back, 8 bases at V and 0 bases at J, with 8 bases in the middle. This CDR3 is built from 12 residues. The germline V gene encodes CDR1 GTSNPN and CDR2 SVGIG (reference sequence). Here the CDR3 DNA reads TGTGCCATGAGGAGCTCTGGAAACACCATATATTTT. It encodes CAMRSSGNTIYF.

CDR3: CASSPERGNTIYF. The CDR3 DNA reads TGTGCCAGCAGTCCCGAACGTGGAAACACCATATATTTT. The rearrangement joins TRBV6-6 to TRBJ1-3, with no clear D. Germline V gene data show CDR1 as MNHNY and CDR2 as SVGAGI (reference sequence). This CDR3 is 13 amino acids long. V was pared by 5 bases and J by 3 bases, with 8 bases between.

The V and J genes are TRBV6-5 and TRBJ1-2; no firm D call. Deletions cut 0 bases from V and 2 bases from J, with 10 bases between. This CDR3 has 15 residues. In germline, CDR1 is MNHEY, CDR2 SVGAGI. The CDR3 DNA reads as TGTGCCAGCAGTTACTCCGGGATCGCAAACTATGGCTACACCTTC. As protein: CASSYSGIANYGYTF.

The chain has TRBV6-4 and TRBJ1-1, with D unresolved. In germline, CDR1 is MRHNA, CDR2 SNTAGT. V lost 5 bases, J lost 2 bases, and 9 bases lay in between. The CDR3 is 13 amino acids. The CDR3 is CASSMGLNTEAFF. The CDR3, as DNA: TGTGCCAGCAGTATGGGTTTAAACACTGAAGCTTTCTTT.

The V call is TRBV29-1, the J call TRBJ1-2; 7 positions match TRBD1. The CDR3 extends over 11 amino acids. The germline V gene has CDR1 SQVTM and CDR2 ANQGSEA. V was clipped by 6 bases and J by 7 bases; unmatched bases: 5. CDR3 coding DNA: TGCAGCGTACAGGGGTCTGGTGGCTACACCTTC. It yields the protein CSVQGSGGYTF.

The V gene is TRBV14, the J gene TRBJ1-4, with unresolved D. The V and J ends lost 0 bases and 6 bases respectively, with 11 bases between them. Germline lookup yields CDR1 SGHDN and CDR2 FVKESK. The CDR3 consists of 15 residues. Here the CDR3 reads CASSQDLRTDEKLFF. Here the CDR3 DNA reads TGTGCCAGCAGCCAAGATCTCCGGACTGATGAAAAACTGTTTTTT.

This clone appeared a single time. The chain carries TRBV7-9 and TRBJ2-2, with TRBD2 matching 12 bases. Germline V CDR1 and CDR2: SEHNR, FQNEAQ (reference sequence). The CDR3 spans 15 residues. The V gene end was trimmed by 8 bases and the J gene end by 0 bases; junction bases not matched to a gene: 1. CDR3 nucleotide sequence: TGTGCCAGCGGACTAGCGGGATCGAACACCGGGGAGCTGTTTTTT. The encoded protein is CASGLAGSNTGELFF.

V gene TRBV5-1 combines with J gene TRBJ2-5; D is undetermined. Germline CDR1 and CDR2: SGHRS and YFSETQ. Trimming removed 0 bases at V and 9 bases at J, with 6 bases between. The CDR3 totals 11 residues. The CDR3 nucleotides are TGCGCCAGCAGCTTGGAGGGTCCCCAGTACTTC. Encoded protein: CASSLEGPQYF.

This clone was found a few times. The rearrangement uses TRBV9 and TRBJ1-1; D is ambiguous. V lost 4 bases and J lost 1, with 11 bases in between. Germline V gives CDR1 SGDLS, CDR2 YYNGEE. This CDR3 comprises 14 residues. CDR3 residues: CASSPSTENTEAFF. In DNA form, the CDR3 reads TGTGCCAGCAGCCCATCGACGGAGAACACTGAAGCTTTCTTT.

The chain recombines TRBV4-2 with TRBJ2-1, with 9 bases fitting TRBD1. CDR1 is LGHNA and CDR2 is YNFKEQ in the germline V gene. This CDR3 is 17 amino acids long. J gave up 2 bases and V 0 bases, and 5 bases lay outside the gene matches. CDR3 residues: CASSQDSRDRAYNEQFF. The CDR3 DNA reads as TGTGCCAGCAGCCAAGACTCCCGGGACAGGGCCTACAATGAGCAGTTCTTC.

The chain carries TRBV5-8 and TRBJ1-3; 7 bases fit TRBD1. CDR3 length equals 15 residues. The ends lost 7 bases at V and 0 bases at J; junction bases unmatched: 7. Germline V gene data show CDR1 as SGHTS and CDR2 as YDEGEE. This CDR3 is CASALGGNSGNTIYF. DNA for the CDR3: TGTGCCAGCGCGCTAGGGGGCAACTCTGGAAACACCATATATTTT. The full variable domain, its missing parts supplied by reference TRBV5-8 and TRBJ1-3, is EAGVTQSPTHLIKTRGQQATLRCSPISGHTSVYWYQQALGLGLQFLLWYDEGEERNRGNFPPRFSGRQFPNYSSELNVNALELEDSALYLCASALGGNSGNTIYFGEGSWLTVV.

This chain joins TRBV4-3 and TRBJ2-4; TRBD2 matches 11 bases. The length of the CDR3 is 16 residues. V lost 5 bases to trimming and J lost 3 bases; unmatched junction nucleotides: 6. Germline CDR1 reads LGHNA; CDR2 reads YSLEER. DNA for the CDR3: TGCGCCAGCAGCGGTAGCGGGAGGGCCGGCAAAAACATTCAGTACTTC. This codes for CASSGSGRAGKNIQYF.

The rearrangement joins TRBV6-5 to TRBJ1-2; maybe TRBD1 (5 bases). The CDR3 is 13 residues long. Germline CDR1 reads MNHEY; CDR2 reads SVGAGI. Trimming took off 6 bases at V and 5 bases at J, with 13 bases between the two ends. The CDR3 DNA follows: TGTGCCAGCAGCTCCGGGACGGAATATGGCTACACCTTC. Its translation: CASSSGTEYGYTF.